A single sample gave rise to the 7 T cell receptor beta chains below, sequenced in a study of T cell responses to AZD1222 COVID-19 vaccine. The data were produced by immunoSEQ multiplex PCR, yet TCRdb's version contains in-frame clones alone and is incomplete. Counted here are approximately 99,000 clones, about 85% occurring once; the ten biggest clones make up roughly 2.9%. The source was peripheral blood, collected on day 0 of AZD1222 vaccination. The receptors were gathered from an adult in good health.

V gene TRBV20-1 combines with J gene TRBJ1-2; D gene unclear. Germline V gene data show CDR1 as DFQATT and CDR2 as SNEGSKA (reference sequence). The V end was cut by 3 bases, the J end by 6 bases, with 8 bases between. This CDR3 is built from 11 residues. The CDR3 region is CSASRSNGYTF. The DNA for the CDR3 is TGCAGTGCTAGCAGATCCAATGGCTACACCTTC.

The V and J genes are TRBV7-2 and TRBJ2-7; 9 nucleotides agree with TRBD2. Trimming took 8 bases from V and 7 from J; bases not matched to a gene: 9. Germline assignment: CDR1 SGHTA and CDR2 FQGNSA. CDR3 length equals 13 residues. CDR3 nucleotide sequence: TGTGCCAGCGCCGGGCGGGGGGGCGGTGAGCAGTACTTC. Protein product: CASAGRGGGEQYF.

V gene TRBV18 combines with J gene TRBJ1-2, with a possible D match to TRBD1 (6 bases). V was trimmed by 4 bases and J by 7 bases, leaving 13 bases between them. Germline V gene sequence: CDR1 KGHSH, CDR2 LQKENI. This CDR3 spans 13 amino acids. The CDR3 sequence: CASSLAGAGGYTF. The CDR3 DNA reads TGTGCCAGCTCACTTGCAGGGGCAGGTGGCTACACCTTC.

This clone was observed a handful of times. The J gene is TRBJ1-2, the V gene TRBV29-1; the match to TRBD1 covers 7 bases. V shed 3 bases and J 3 bases; nucleotides not matched to a gene: 7. The CDR3 has 14 amino acids. Germline CDR1 and CDR2: SQVTM and ANQGSEA. The CDR3 DNA reads TGCAGCGTTGATCCCTTCACAGGGGACTATGGCTACACCTTC. Translation gives CSVDPFTGDYGYTF.

The gene calls are TRBV30 and TRBJ1-1; D gene uncertain. The V and J ends lost 3 bases and 0 bases respectively, with 8 bases between them. Germline CDR1 reads GTSNPN; CDR2 reads SVGIG (reference sequence). The CDR3 is made up of 13 amino acids. This CDR3 reads CAWRVGVNTEAFF. The CDR3 region has the DNA TGTGCCTGGAGGGTAGGAGTGAACACTGAAGCTTTCTTT. The variable domain in full, with the rest retrieved from reference TRBV30 and TRBJ1-1, is SQTIHQWPATLVQPVGSPLSLECTVEGTSNPNLYWYRQAAGRGLQLLFYSVGIGQISSEVPQNLSASRPQDRQFILSSKKLLLSDSGFYLCAWRVGVNTEAFFGQGTRLTVV.

The gene calls are TRBV7-2 and TRBJ2-5; D is possibly TRBD2 (5 bases). Trimming left V 1 base short and J 5 bases short, with 11 bases between. The length of the CDR3 is 14 residues. From germline, CDR1 is SGHTA and CDR2 FQGNSA. CDR3 in amino acids: CASSLGSGSETQYF. The CDR3, as DNA: TGTGCCAGCAGCTTAGGTTCGGGATCGGAGACCCAGTACTTC.

This chain uses TRBV12-3 or TRBV12-4 with TRBJ1-1; TRBD1 matches at 8 bases. The CDR3 has 13 residues. V was clipped by 8 bases and J by 5 bases; unmatched bases: 7. The CDR3: CASRRGPGTEAFF. CDR3 sequence (DNA): TGTGCCAGCCGCAGGGGGCCTGGGACTGAAGCTTTCTTT.